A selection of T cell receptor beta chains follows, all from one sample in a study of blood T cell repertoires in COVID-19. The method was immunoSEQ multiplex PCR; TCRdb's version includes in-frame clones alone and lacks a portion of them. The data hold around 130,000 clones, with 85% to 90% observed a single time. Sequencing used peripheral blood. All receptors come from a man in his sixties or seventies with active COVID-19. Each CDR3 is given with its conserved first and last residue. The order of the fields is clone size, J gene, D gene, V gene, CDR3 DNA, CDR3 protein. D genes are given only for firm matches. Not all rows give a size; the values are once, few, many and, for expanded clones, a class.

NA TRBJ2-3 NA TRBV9 TGTGCCAGCAGCATCGCCGGGATCGGGCCCGGCACAGATACGCAGTATTTT CASSIAGIGPGTDTQYF
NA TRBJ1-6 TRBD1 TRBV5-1 TGCGCCAGCAGCTTCGGGACAGGGAATTCACCCCTCCACTTT CASSFGTGNSPLHF
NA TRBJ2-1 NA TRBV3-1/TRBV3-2 TGTGCCAGCAGCCATGACCTAGCCAGGGAGCAGTTCTTC CASSHDLAREQFF
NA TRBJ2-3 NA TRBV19 TGTGCCAGTAGCCTACAGCAGGGCCCCGCTAGCACAGATACGCAGTATTTT CASSLQQGPASTDTQYF
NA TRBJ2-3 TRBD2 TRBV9 TGTGCCAGCAGCGCCCCATGGGCGGGGGGCACAGATACGCAGTATTTT CASSAPWAGGTDTQYF
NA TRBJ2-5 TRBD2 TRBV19 TGTGCCAGTAGCAAGGGACTAGCGGGAGGACAAGAGACCCAGTACTTC CASSKGLAGGQETQYF
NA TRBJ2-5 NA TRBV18 TGTGCCAGCTCACCGTTCCAGGGTGAAGAGACCCAGTACTTC CASSPFQGEETQYF
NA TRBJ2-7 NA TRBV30 TGTGCCTGGAATGCGGGGGCGGGCGAGCAGTACTTC CAWNAGAGEQYF
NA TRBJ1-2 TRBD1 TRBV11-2 TGTGCCAGCAGCTCGCGCCGGAAAGGGGGCGCGGGTGGCTACACCTTC CASSSRRKGGAGGYTF
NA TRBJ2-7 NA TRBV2 TGTGCCAGCAGTGAGTCAGGGCCCGCCAAGGGGGAGCAGTACTTC CASSESGPAKGEQYF
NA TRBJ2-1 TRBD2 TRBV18 TGTGCCAGCTCACCAGAGGGACTAGCGGGCTCCGAGCAGTTCTTC CASSPEGLAGSEQFF
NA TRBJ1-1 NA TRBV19 TGTGCCAGTAGTAGGTATTCGGGGAACACTGAAGCTTTCTTT CASSRYSGNTEAFF
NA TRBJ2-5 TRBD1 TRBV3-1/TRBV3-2 TGTGCCAGCAGTCCAAGAGGGGGACCGGGACAGCTGGGCCAAGAGACCCAGTACTTC CASSPRGGPGQLGQETQYF
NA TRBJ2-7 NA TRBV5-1 TGCGCCAGCAGCCCTGGGGACTCCGTGGGGGAGCAGTACTTC CASSPGDSVGEQYF
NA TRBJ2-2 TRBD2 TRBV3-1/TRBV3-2 TGTGCCAGCAGCCAAGGACTAGCGGGAGTTGCCGGGGAGCTGTTTTTT CASSQGLAGVAGELFF
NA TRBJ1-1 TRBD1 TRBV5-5 TGTGCCAGCAGCTCCCCCGGGACAGTGAACACTGAAGCTTTCTTT CASSSPGTVNTEAFF
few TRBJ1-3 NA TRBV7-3 TGTGCCAGCAGCTTAAGCCCGGGGATGAGAGGTTCTGGAAACACCATATATTTT CASSLSPGMRGSGNTIYF
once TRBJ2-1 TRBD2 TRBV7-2 TGTGCCAGCAGCTGGAGACTAGCGGGAGGTGGTACAAATGAGCAGTTCTTC CASSWRLAGGGTNEQFF
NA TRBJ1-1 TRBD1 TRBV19 TGTGCCAGTACCTCCTGGGGACAGGGGGTTTACACTGAAGCTTTCTTT CASTSWGQGVYTEAFF
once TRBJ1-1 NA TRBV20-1 TGCAGTGCTAGTCAGGGAATGACTGAAGCTTTCTTT CSASQGMTEAFF
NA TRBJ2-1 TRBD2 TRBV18 TGTGCCAGCTCACCGGGACTAGCGGCATACAATGAGCAGTTCTTC CASSPGLAAYNEQFF
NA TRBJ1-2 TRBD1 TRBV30 TGTGCCTGGAGTGGACAGGGGAACGGCTACACCTTC CAWSGQGNGYTF